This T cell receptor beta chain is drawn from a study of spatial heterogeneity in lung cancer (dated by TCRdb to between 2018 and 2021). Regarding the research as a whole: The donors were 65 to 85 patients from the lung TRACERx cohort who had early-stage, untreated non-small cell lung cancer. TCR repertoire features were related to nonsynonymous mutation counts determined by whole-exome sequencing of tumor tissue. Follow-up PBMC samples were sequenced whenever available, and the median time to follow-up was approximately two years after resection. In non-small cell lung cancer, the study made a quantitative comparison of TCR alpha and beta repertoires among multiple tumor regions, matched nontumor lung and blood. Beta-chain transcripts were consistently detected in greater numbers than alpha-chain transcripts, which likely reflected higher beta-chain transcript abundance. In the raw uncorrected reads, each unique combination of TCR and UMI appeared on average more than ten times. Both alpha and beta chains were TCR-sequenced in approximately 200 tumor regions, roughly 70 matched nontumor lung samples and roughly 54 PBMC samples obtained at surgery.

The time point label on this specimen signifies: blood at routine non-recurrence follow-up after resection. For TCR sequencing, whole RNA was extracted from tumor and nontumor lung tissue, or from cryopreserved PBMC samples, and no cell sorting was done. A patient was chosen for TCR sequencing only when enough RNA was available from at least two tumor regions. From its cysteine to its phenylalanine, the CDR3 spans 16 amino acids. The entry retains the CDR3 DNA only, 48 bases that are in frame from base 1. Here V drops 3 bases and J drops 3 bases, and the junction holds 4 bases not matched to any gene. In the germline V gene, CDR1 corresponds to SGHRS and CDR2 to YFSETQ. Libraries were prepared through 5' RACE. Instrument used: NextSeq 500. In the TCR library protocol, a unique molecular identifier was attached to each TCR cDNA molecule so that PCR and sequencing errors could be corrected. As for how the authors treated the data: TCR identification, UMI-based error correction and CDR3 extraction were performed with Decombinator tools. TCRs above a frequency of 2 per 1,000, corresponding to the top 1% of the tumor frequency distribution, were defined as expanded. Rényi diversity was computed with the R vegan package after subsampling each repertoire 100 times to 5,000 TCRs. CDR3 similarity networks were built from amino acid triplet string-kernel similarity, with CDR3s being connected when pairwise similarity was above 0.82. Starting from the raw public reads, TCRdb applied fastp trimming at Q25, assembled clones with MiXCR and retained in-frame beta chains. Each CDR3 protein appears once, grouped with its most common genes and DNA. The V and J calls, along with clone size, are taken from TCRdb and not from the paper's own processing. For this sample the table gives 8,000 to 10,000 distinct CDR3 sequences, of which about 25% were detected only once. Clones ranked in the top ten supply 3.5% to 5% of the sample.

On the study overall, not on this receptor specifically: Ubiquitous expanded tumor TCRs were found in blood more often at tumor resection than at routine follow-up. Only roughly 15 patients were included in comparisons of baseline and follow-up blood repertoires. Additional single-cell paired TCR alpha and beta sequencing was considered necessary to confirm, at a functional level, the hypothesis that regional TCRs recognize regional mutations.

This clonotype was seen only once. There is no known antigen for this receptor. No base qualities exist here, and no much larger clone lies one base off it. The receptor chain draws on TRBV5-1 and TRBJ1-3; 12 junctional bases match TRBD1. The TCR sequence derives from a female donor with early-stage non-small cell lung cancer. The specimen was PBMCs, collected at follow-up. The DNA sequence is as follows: TGCGCCAGCAGCTGGGGACAGGGGGCCAGTGGAAACACCATATATTTT. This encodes CASSWGQGASGNTIYF.